Presented here are 22 T cell receptor beta chains from one specimen sequenced in a study of shared clonotypes between healthy human individuals. Profiled with immunoSEQ multiplex PCR; TCRdb holds only in-frame clones, not every one. The sample records roughly 490,000 clones, 75% to 85% being singletons. Source material: PBMCs. Receptor source: a woman between 40 and 50 years old in good health. Some clones in this sample may be carry-over from other donors' samples.

V is TRBV30 and J is TRBJ1-3; 8 positions agree with TRBD1. V gave up 3 bases and J gave up 0 bases; unmatched junction bases: 7. The CDR3 is 16 amino acids. Germline V gene lookup returns CDR1 GTSNPN and CDR2 SVGIG (reference sequence). The CDR3 bases are TGTGCCTGGAGCCCGGGACAGGAGAGCTCTGGAAACACCATATATTTT. Translating gives CAWSPGQESSGNTIYF.

J is TRBJ2-1 and V is TRBV2, with 7 bases lining up with TRBD2. V shed 9 bases and J 5 bases; nucleotides not matched to a gene: 10. Germline V lookup: CDR1 SNHLY, CDR2 FYNNEI. The CDR3 contains 14 residues. The CDR3 is CARGGRAGDNEQFF. CDR3 nucleotides: TGTGCCAGAGGAGGGAGGGCTGGAGACAATGAGCAGTTCTTC. The full variable domain, rest sourced from reference TRBV2 and TRBJ2-1, is EPEVTQTPSHQVTQMGQEVILRCVPISNHLYFYWYRQILGQKVEFLVSFYNNEISEKSEIFDDQFSVERPDGSNFTLKIRSTKLEDSAMYFCARGGRAGDNEQFFGPGTRLTVL.

The chain couples TRBV27 to TRBJ2-7; D is perhaps TRBD2 (6 bases). The V gene lost 0 bases and the J gene lost 6 bases, with 15 bases spanning the gap. The length of the CDR3 is 15 residues. CDR1 MNHEY and CDR2 SMNVEV come from the germline V gene (reference sequence). CDR3 DNA: TGTGCCAGCAGTTTATCCTGGACTACCCTAGGCGAGCAGTACTTC. This sequence encodes CASSLSWTTLGEQYF.

The CDR3 nucleotides are TGTGCCAGCTCATCAATACAGGGGGCTGGAAACACCATATATTTT. As protein: CASSSIQGAGNTIYF. The chain employs TRBV18 and TRBJ1-3; 8 nucleotides agree with TRBD1. CDR1 KGHSH and CDR2 LQKENI come from the germline V gene. The J segment lost 2 bases and the V segment lost 5 bases, leaving 5 bases of the junction unmatched. This CDR3 is 15 amino acids long.

The rearrangement joins TRBV21-1 to TRBJ2-7; the table's D call TRBD1 went unverified against the DNA. TRBV21-1 is classified as a pseudogene. The length of the CDR3 is 16 residues. CDR3 DNA sequence: TGTGCCAGCAGCAGGGGACAGGTTGGTGTACCCTACGAGCAGTACTTC. It is translated as CASSRGQVGVPYEQYF.

V and J are TRBV19 and TRBJ2-2; 7 bases match TRBD2. Germline CDR1 LNHDA, CDR2 SQIVND (reference sequence). V lost 3 bases to trimming and J lost 5 bases; unmatched junction nucleotides: 9. The CDR3 loop spans 16 amino acids. CDR3 coding DNA: TGTGCCAGTAGTATCCGGGGGAGGGGCCCGACCGGGGAGCTGTTTTTT. It codes for CASSIRGRGPTGELFF. Using reference TRBV19 and TRBJ2-2 for the parts outside the CDR3, the full variable domain is DGGITQSPKYLFRKEGQNVTLSCEQNLNHDAMYWYRQDPGQGLRLIYYSQIVNDFQKGDIAEGYSVSREKKESFPLTVTSAQKNPTAFYLCASSIRGRGPTGELFFGEGSRLTVL.

This clone was detected many times. The V gene is TRBV7-9, the J gene TRBJ2-6; D uncertain. Looked up from germline, CDR1 is SEHNR and CDR2 is FQNEAQ (reference sequence). Trimming shortened V by 9 bases and J by 4 bases, and 10 bases separated the two germline ends. The CDR3 length is 13 residues. CDR3 bases: TGTGCCAGTGGGCATCCCGGGGCCAACGTCCTGACTTTC. Protein: CASGHPGANVLTF.

J is TRBJ1-1 and V is TRBV19; 8 bases map to TRBD1. Germline V gene lookup returns CDR1 LNHDA and CDR2 SQIVND (reference sequence). This CDR3 spans 16 amino acids. V shed 3 bases and J 4 bases; nucleotides not matched to a gene: 10. CDR3 sequence (DNA): TGTGCCAGTAGTATTGCACAGGGGGGTTCGAGCACTGAAGCTTTCTTT. It translates to CASSIAQGGSSTEAFF. Full variable domain (outside the CDR3, taken from reference TRBV19 and TRBJ1-1): DGGITQSPKYLFRKEGQNVTLSCEQNLNHDAMYWYRQDPGQGLRLIYYSQIVNDFQKGDIAEGYSVSREKKESFPLTVTSAQKNPTAFYLCASSIAQGGSSTEAFFGQGTRLTVV.

This rearrangement joins TRBV9 to TRBJ2-1; D not certain. Germline V lookup: CDR1 SGDLS, CDR2 YYNGEE. The CDR3 is 15 amino acids. The germline V and J ends were trimmed by 4 bases and 0 bases, with 11 bases remaining between them. The CDR3 region has the DNA TGTGCCAGCAGCCCCACGGAGAGCTCCTACAATGAGCAGTTCTTC. This sequence encodes CASSPTESSYNEQFF.

This chain connects TRBV28 to TRBJ2-5, with TRBD2 matching over 8 bases. The germline gives CDR1 MDHEN, CDR2 SYDVKM. Germline trimming cut 6 bases from V and 7 bases from J; bases unmatched to any gene: 10. The CDR3 is 14 amino acids. The DNA for the CDR3 is TGTGCCAGCAGCCCCCCGGGAGGGACGGGGACCCAGTACTTC. This gives the protein CASSPPGGTGTQYF. Looking up the rest from reference TRBV28 and TRBJ2-5 gives the full variable domain: DVKVTQSSRYLVKRTGEKVFLECVQDMDHENMFWYRQDPGLGLRLIYFSYDVKMKEKGDIPEGYSVSREKKERFSLILESASTNQTSMYLCASSPPGGTGTQYFGPGTRLLVL.

The chain uses TRBV28 and TRBJ2-5; D might be TRBD1 (5 bases). Germline V lookup: CDR1 MDHEN, CDR2 SYDVKM. The CDR3 loop spans 14 amino acids. V shed 6 bases and J shed 4 bases, with 15 bases lying between them. The CDR3 loop is CASSPFGRGETQYF. The CDR3 DNA follows: TGTGCCAGCAGCCCCTTTGGTAGGGGAGAGACCCAGTACTTC.

J is TRBJ1-2 and V is TRBV30; D perhaps matches TRBD1 (5 bases). Germline CDR1 and CDR2: GTSNPN and SVGIG (reference sequence). The ends were cut back, 5 bases at V and 7 bases at J, with 11 bases in the middle. The CDR3 covers 11 residues. The chain's CDR3 is CAWRLGGGYTF. CDR3 DNA sequence: TGTGCCTGGCGCCTGGGGGGTGGCTACACCTTC.

The chain joins TRBV2 to TRBJ2-7; 9 bases agree with TRBD1. CDR3 length equals 15 residues. Germline V gene data show CDR1 as SNHLY and CDR2 as FYNNEI. V trimming: 5 bases; J trimming: 1 base; junction bases outside the gene matches: 6. The CDR3 loop reads CASSNRGLRSYEQYF. The CDR3, as DNA: TGTGCCAGCAGTAACAGGGGGCTTAGGTCCTACGAGCAGTACTTC.

This chain connects TRBV4-3 to TRBJ2-2; possibly TRBD1 or TRBD2 for D (5 bases each). The CDR3 length is 16 residues. Trimming pared 3 bases from V and 8 bases from J, leaving 19 bases between. CDR1 is LGHNA and CDR2 is YSLEER in the germline V gene. CDR3 residues: CASSQGQGPATGELFF. CDR3 nucleotides: TGCGCCAGCAGCCAGGGCCAGGGACCAGCCACTGGGGAGCTGTTTTTT.

The rearrangement uses TRBV5-1 and TRBJ1-5; 10 bases fit TRBD1. The V and J ends lost 4 bases and 5 bases, in that order; junction bases with no gene match: 12. The length of the CDR3 is 17 residues. Germline V gene lookup returns CDR1 SGHRS and CDR2 YFSETQ. The CDR3 DNA follows: TGCGCCAGCAGCAAGGGTCCCGGGACAGGGGTCGATCAGCCCCAGCATTTT. Protein product: CASSKGPGTGVDQPQHF.

This clone was observed a few times. Other DNA sequences in this sample translate to the same CDR3. This chain joins TRBV11-2 and TRBJ2-3; TRBD2 matches at 7 bases. Germline V gives CDR1 SGHAT, CDR2 FQNNGV. CDR3 length equals 14 residues. The trim removed 5 bases at V and 1 base at J, leaving 3 bases unmatched. CDR3 in amino acids: CASSPLAGTDTQYF. In DNA, the CDR3 is TGTGCCAGCAGCCCTCTAGCGGGCACAGATACGCAGTATTTT. Looking up the rest from reference TRBV11-2 and TRBJ2-3 gives the full variable domain: EAGVAQSPRYKIIEKRQSVAFWCNPISGHATLYWYQQILGQGPKLLIQFQNNGVVDDSQLPKDRFSAERLKGVDSTLKIQPAKLEDSAVYLCASSPLAGTDTQYFGPGTRLTVL.

The chain is built from TRBV28 and TRBJ2-2, with D hard to call. Germline V gene lookup returns CDR1 MDHEN and CDR2 SYDVKM. V was shortened by 5 bases and J by 2 bases, with 6 bases between the two germline ends. The CDR3 runs 13 residues. The CDR3 protein is CASSRLNTGELFF. The DNA of the CDR3 is TGTGCCAGCAGTAGGCTTAACACCGGGGAGCTGTTTTTT.

The rearrangement joins TRBV30 to TRBJ2-7; D is uncertain. CDR1 is GTSNPN, CDR2 SVGIG, per germline (reference sequence). The V and J ends lost 5 bases and 7 bases respectively, with 15 bases between them. The CDR3 runs 12 residues. CDR3 bases: TGTGCCTGGCAGTTGGGTATGGGGGAGCAGTACTTC. This codes for CAWQLGMGEQYF.

The V and J genes are TRBV7-9 and TRBJ1-1; D is undetermined. Germline CDR1 SEHNR, CDR2 FQNEAQ (reference sequence). The V and J ends lost 2 bases and 10 bases respectively, with 14 bases between them. The CDR3 loop spans 13 amino acids. The CDR3 here is CASSLPGVGRAFF. CDR3 in DNA: TGTGCCAGCAGCTTACCCGGAGTTGGGAGAGCTTTCTTT.

The rearrangement links TRBV29-1 to TRBJ2-2; TRBD2 matches at 15 bases. V was pared by 7 bases and J by 8 bases, with 8 bases of the junction left unmatched. This CDR3 region has 15 residues. CDR1 and CDR2 (germline): SQVTM, ANQGSEA. DNA of the CDR3: TGCAGCGCTAGGACTAGCGGGAGGGGTCTTGGGGAGCTGTTTTTT. It specifies CSARTSGRGLGELFF.

CDR3 in amino acids: CATGRDSTDTQYF. In DNA, the CDR3 is TGTGCCACCGGCCGGGATAGCACAGATACGCAGTATTTT. This chain links TRBV28 with TRBJ2-3, with TRBD2 as a possible D gene (5 bases). CDR3 length: 13 amino acids. Trimming stripped 10 bases from V and 0 bases from J, with 11 bases between. Germline CDR1 and CDR2: MDHEN and SYDVKM.

J is TRBJ2-5 and V is TRBV6-1, with D possibly being TRBD1 (6 bases). There are 14 residues in the CDR3. The V end lost 7 bases, the J end lost 4 bases, and 16 bases lay between the germline ends. The germline CDR1 and CDR2 sequences are MNHNS and SASEGT. The CDR3 DNA reads TGTGCCAGCACCAAAGGACAGCCGCGAGAGACCCAGTACTTC. Encoded protein: CASTKGQPRETQYF.